The 24 T cell receptor beta chains presented below share a single source sample, sequenced in a study of T cell responses to AZD1222 COVID-19 vaccine. Sequenced by immunoSEQ multiplex PCR; TCRdb stores in-frame clones only, minus some. The sample holds 160,000 or so clones, about 90% seen once. Sequences were derived from peripheral blood, sampled 28 days after the second AZD1222 dose. These receptors originate from an adult who received the AZD1222 COVID-19 vaccine.

The chain couples TRBV11-3 to TRBJ2-7, with a possible D match to TRBD1 (5 bases). This CDR3 has 15 amino acids. V lost 1 base to trimming and J lost 2 bases, with 12 bases between them. CDR1 is SGHNT, CDR2 YENEEA, per germline. The CDR3 DNA is TGTGCCAGCAGCTTAGGGGCAGGGCCGGCCTACGAGCAGTACTTC. Translated: CASSLGAGPAYEQYF.

This chain joins TRBV19 and TRBJ1-5; 7 positions agree with TRBD1. The CDR3 spans 14 residues. The germline gives CDR1 LNHDA, CDR2 SQIVND (reference sequence). After removal of 3 bases from V and 4 bases from J, the junction contained 3 bases not matched to a gene. CDR3: CASSITGENQPQHF. CDR3 coding DNA: TGTGCCAGTAGTATCACAGGGGAAAATCAGCCCCAGCATTTT.

The chain is built from TRBV6-6 and TRBJ1-2; D not resolved. Germline CDR1 is MNHNY and CDR2 is SVGAGI (reference sequence). CDR3 length equals 16 residues. Deletions cut 2 bases from V and 7 bases from J, with 20 bases between. The CDR3 nucleotides are TGTGCCAGCAGTTACCCCATCGGAGGGAGGGTCCCTGGCTACACCTTC. It encodes CASSYPIGGRVPGYTF.

The chain recombines TRBV2 with TRBJ1-2, with 9 bases identical to TRBD1. V gave up 7 bases and J gave up 7 bases; unmatched junction bases: 7. The CDR3 consists of 13 residues. Per the germline V gene, CDR1 is SNHLY and CDR2 is FYNNEI. CDR3 loop: CASTPGQGSGYTF. The CDR3 DNA sequence: TGTGCCAGCACTCCGGGACAGGGTAGTGGCTACACCTTC.

The CDR3 DNA is TGTGCCATCGGTCCCGGGACAGTGAATAATCAGCCCCAGCATTTT. This codes for CAIGPGTVNNQPQHF. The chain links TRBV10-3 to TRBJ1-5, with 7 bases identical to TRBD1. The CDR3 runs 15 residues. Losses at the gene ends were 8 bases for V and 4 bases for J; bases not matched to a gene: 11. Germline V gene sequence: CDR1 ENHRY, CDR2 SYGVKD.

The chain links TRBV5-1 to TRBJ2-7; D unresolved. V lost 4 bases and J 1 base, leaving 18 bases between the germline ends. This CDR3 is 16 amino acids long. The germline V gene encodes CDR1 SGHRS and CDR2 YFSETQ. CDR3 bases: TGCGCCAGCAGCCAACTGTCAGTGGGTCGTTCCTACGAGCAGTACTTC. Its protein is CASSQLSVGRSYEQYF.

The rearrangement joins TRBV18 to TRBJ2-5, with D perhaps given as TRBD1 or TRBD2 (6 bases each). The germline gives CDR1 KGHSH, CDR2 LQKENI. V dropped 0 bases and J dropped 5 bases, with 10 bases sitting between them. The CDR3 extends over 14 amino acids. CDR3 DNA: TGTGCCAGCTCACCACCGGGGGGCGCCGAGACCCAGTACTTC. Translating gives CASSPPGGAETQYF.

The chain joins TRBV4-2 to TRBJ2-7; TRBD1 matches 7 bases. Germline V gene sequence: CDR1 LGHNA, CDR2 YNFKEQ. J gave up 2 bases and V 4 bases, and 14 bases lay outside the gene matches. The CDR3 runs to 17 residues. CDR3 DNA: TGTGCCAGCAGCCGAGTTAAAACCGGGACAGCGACCTACGAGCAGTACTTC. As protein: CASSRVKTGTATYEQYF.

The chain uses TRBV7-9 and TRBJ1-1; possibly TRBD1 for D (5 bases). The germline V and J ends were trimmed by 5 bases and 4 bases, with 17 bases remaining between them. The CDR3 runs to 15 residues. CDR1 is SEHNR, CDR2 FQNEAQ, per germline (reference sequence). The CDR3 spells CASSPRRGAGTEAFF. DNA of the CDR3: TGTGCCAGCAGCCCCCGGAGGGGCGCGGGCACTGAAGCTTTCTTT.

The chain couples TRBV3-1 (or the pseudogene TRBV3-2) to TRBJ1-2; no clear D gene. The CDR3 runs to 17 residues. Trimming took 0 bases from V and 1 from J, leaving 15 bases between them. CDR1 is LGHDT and CDR2 is YNNKEL in the germline V gene (reference sequence). This CDR3 reads CASSQDISSSFNYGYTF. DNA of the CDR3: TGTGCCAGCAGCCAAGACATCTCGTCCTCCTTTAACTATGGCTACACCTTC.

V is TRBV5-4 and J is TRBJ2-3; D may be TRBD2 (6 bases). The CDR3 consists of 15 residues. Trimming shortened V by 2 bases and J by 4 bases, and 14 bases separated the two germline ends. CDR1 and CDR2 (germline): SGHNT, YYREEE (reference sequence). The CDR3 loop is CASSFGSGWADTQYF. The CDR3 DNA follows: TGTGCCAGCAGCTTTGGAAGCGGGTGGGCAGATACGCAGTATTTT. Filled out from reference TRBV5-4 and TRBJ2-3, the complete variable domain reads ETGVTQSPTHLIKTRGQQVTLRCSSQSGHNTVSWYQQALGQGPQFIFQYYREEENGRGNFPPRFSGLQFPNYSSELNVNALELDDSALYLCASSFGSGWADTQYFGPGTRLTVL.

The genes are TRBV19 and TRBJ2-2, with TRBD1 as a possible D gene (6 bases). Per the germline V gene, CDR1 is LNHDA and CDR2 is SQIVND (reference sequence). Trimming left V 4 bases short and J 0 bases short, with 12 bases between. The CDR3 length is 16 residues. The CDR3 DNA reads TGTGCCAGTAGTAGGACAGTTCCCACGAACACCGGGGAGCTGTTTTTT. Translated, it gives CASSRTVPTNTGELFF.

The chain recombines TRBV15 with TRBJ2-1; TRBD1 matches at 7 bases. Per germline, CDR1 LNHNV and CDR2 YYDKDF (reference sequence). With 4 bases clipped from V and 4 bases from J, the junction kept 10 bases outside the gene matches. This CDR3 has 16 amino acids. The CDR3 sequence is CATSTQGFRGYNEQFF. DNA for the CDR3: TGTGCCACCAGCACACAGGGGTTCAGGGGTTACAATGAGCAGTTCTTC.

Only a few counts were recorded for this clone. The chain uses TRBV12-5 and TRBJ1-1; a possible D gene is TRBD1 (5 bases). This CDR3 spans 17 amino acids. Per germline, CDR1 LGHNT and CDR2 FRNRAP. Trimming took off 0 bases at V and 0 bases at J, with 14 bases between the two ends. CDR3 residues: CASGLVRTTHMNTEAFF. The DNA for the CDR3 is TGTGCTAGTGGTTTGGTACGGACAACCCACATGAACACTGAAGCTTTCTTT.

This clone was seen only once. This chain joins TRBV7-6 and TRBJ1-4; the D gene is possibly TRBD1 (6 bases). The CDR3 is made up of 16 amino acids. Trimming took off 1 base at V and 3 bases at J, with 12 bases between the two ends. From germline, CDR1 is SGHVS and CDR2 FNYEAQ. Here the CDR3 reads CASSLGWGLANEKLFF. The CDR3 bases are TGTGCCAGCAGCTTAGGGTGGGGGCTGGCTAATGAAAAACTGTTTTTT. The full variable domain, with the rest looked up from reference TRBV7-6 and TRBJ1-4, is GAGVSQSPRYKVTKRGQDVALRCDPISGHVSLYWYRQALGQGPEFLTYFNYEAQQDKSGLPNDRFSAERPEGSISTLTIQRTEQRDSAMYRCASSLGWGLANEKLFFGSGTQLSVL.

V usage is TRBV6-2 or TRBV6-3 and J usage is TRBJ2-7; D unresolved. Germline-derived CDR1 and CDR2 are MNHEY and SVGEGT. The V end lost 4 bases, the J end lost 0 bases, and 13 bases lay between the germline ends. CDR3 size: 15 residues. The CDR3 sequence: CASSSPDRLSYEQYF. As DNA, the CDR3 is TGTGCCAGCAGTTCCCCGGACCGCCTCTCCTACGAGCAGTACTTC.

The chain is built from TRBV7-9 and TRBJ2-6; no clear D gene. CDR3 length equals 13 residues. Germline lookup yields CDR1 SEHNR and CDR2 FQNEAQ (reference sequence). The V gene lost 5 bases and the J gene lost 4 bases, with 6 bases spanning the gap. CDR3 coding DNA: TGTGCCAGCAGCCCCGTGGGGGCCAACGTCCTGACTTTC. Translated: CASSPVGANVLTF.

This chain joins TRBV29-1 and TRBJ2-5; the match to TRBD1 covers 7 bases. CDR1 is SQVTM, CDR2 ANQGSEA, per germline. The CDR3 covers 12 residues. V lost 6 bases and J lost 5; bases outside the gene matches: 6. The CDR3 protein is CSVKGAGETQYF. Here the CDR3 DNA reads TGCAGCGTCAAGGGGGCTGGGGAGACCCAGTACTTC.

Regarding this clone: Other DNA sequences in this specimen translate into the identical CDR3. The rearrangement uses TRBV2 and TRBJ1-5, with D unresolved. V dropped 3 bases and J dropped 0 bases, with 6 bases sitting between them. Germline V gene data show CDR1 as SNHLY and CDR2 as FYNNEI. The CDR3 has 14 residues. The CDR3 DNA reads as TGTGCCAGCAGTGATGGTCGTAGCAATCAGCCCCAGCATTTT. Residues: CASSDGRSNQPQHF.

The rearrangement links TRBV30 to TRBJ2-5; D is possibly TRBD2 (6 bases). In germline, CDR1 is GTSNPN, CDR2 SVGIG (reference sequence). The V gene lost 4 bases and the J gene lost 5 bases, with 20 bases spanning the gap. CDR3 length: 15 residues. The CDR3 bases are TGTGCCTGGATCCTGCCGGACTACCAGAAGGAGACCCAGTACTTC. Amino acid sequence: CAWILPDYQKETQYF.

CDR3: CASSQTRGIYEQYF. In DNA, the CDR3 is TGTGCCAGCAGCCAAACCAGGGGTATCTACGAGCAGTACTTC. This chain connects TRBV7-8 to TRBJ2-7; TRBD1 is a possible D gene (6 bases). Germline CDR1 reads SGHVS; CDR2 reads FQNEAQ. This CDR3 is 14 amino acids long. Trimming removed 5 bases at V and 3 bases at J, with 14 bases between.

The chain has TRBV30 and TRBJ1-5, with D perhaps TRBD1 (5 bases). CDR1 is GTSNPN and CDR2 is SVGIG in the germline V gene (reference sequence). This CDR3 spans 15 amino acids. Trimming took off 1 base at V and 1 base at J, with 11 bases between the two ends. In DNA, the CDR3 is TGTGCCTGGAGTGAGAGGGGAAGAAGCAATCAGCCCCAGCATTTT. Its protein product is CAWSERGRSNQPQHF.

This clone has just one count. The chain employs TRBV3-1 (or the pseudogene TRBV3-2) and TRBJ2-2; 10 bases align to TRBD1. Germline trimming cut 1 base from V and 4 bases from J; bases unmatched to any gene: 9. The germline V gene encodes CDR1 LGHDT and CDR2 YNNKEL (reference sequence). The CDR3 is 18 amino acids. The CDR3 DNA reads TGTGCCAGCAGCCAAGGGACAGGGGGTTATATGGGCACCGGGGAGCTGTTTTTT. It is translated as CASSQGTGGYMGTGELFF.

V is TRBV19 and J is TRBJ1-4, with D unclear. Germline-derived CDR1 and CDR2 are LNHDA and SQIVND (reference sequence). V was pared by 4 bases and J by 6 bases, with 12 bases between. CDR3 length equals 14 residues. The CDR3 DNA sequence: TGTGCCAGTAGTAGGTCAGTCGTCTATGAAAAACTGTTTTTT. Translating it yields CASSRSVVYEKLFF.